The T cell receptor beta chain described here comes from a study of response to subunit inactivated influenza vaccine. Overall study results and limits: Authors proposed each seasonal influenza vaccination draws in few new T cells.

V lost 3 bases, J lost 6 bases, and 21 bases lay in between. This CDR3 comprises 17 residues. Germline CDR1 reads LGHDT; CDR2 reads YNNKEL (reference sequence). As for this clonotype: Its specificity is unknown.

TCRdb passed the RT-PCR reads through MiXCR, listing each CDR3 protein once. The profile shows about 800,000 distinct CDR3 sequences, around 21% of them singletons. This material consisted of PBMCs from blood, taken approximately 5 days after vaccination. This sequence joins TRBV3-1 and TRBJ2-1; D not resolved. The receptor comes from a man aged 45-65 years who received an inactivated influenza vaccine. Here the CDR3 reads CASSHSSTVIESNEQFF. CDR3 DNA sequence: TGTGCCAGCAGCCACTCCTCGACTGTAATTGAGAGCAATGAGCAGTTCTTC.